The following is a T cell receptor beta chain sequence with its context. The data were taken from a study of control samples from healthy donors and cancer patients. Trimming cost V 0 bases and J 0 bases, with 12 bases left between them. The length of the CDR3 is 17 residues. Germline V CDR1 and CDR2: MGHRA, YSYEKL. The method was immunoSEQ multiplex PCR; TCRdb's version includes in-frame clones alone and lacks a portion of them. The profile shows about 140,000 clones, about 89% of them singletons. The clonotype was recovered from a man in his late teens or twenties in good health. The chain has TRBV4-1 and TRBJ1-5; no clear D gene. Specimen: blood. This CDR3 is CASSQDGGPYSNQPQHF. The CDR3 DNA reads as TGCGCCAGCAGCCAAGATGGTGGGCCTTATAGCAATCAGCCCCAGCATTTT.